This T cell receptor (beta chain) came from a study of cytomegalovirus exposure and HLA in healthy donors. General study results and limits: Researchers counted around 160 TCR beta chains as cytomegalovirus-associated.

CDR3 length equals 13 residues. CDR1 is SGDLS, CDR2 YYNGEE, per germline. Trimming removed 0 bases at V and 6 bases at J, with 6 bases between. Data came from immunoSEQ multiplex PCR; TCRdb stores just in-frame clones and leaves some out. The table shows 190,000 or so clones, with 80% to 85% occurring only once. In this sample, this clone turned up a few times. Antigen: not known. The sequence was collected from a young woman in good health and CMV-seropositive. Source material: PBMCs. This sequence joins TRBV9 and TRBJ2-2; the D is unclear. In DNA form, the CDR3 reads TGTGCCAGCAGCGTAGGTTCGGCCGGGGAGCTGTTTTTT. It translates to CASSVGSAGELFF.